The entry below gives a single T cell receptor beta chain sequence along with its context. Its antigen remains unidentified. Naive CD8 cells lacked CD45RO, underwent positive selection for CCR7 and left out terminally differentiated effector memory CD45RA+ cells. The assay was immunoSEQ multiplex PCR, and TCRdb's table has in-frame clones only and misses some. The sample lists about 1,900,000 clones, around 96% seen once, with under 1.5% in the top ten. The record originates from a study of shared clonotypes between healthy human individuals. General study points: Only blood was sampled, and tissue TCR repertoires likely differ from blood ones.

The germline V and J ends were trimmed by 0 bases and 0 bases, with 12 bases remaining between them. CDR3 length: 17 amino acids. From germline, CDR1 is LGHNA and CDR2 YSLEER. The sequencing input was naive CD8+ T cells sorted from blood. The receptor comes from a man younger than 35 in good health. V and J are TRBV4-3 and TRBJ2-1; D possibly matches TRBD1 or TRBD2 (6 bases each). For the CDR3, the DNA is TGCGCCAGCAGCCAAGATAACTCGGGGGCCTCCTACAATGAGCAGTTCTTC. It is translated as CASSQDNSGASYNEQFF.